Listed below are T cell receptor beta chains from one sample, sequenced in a study of blood T cell repertoires in COVID-19. Produced via immunoSEQ multiplex PCR; TCRdb's table is partial and in-frame only. The sample lists 200,000 to 300,000 clones, 70% to 90% occurring once. The sequenced material came from peripheral blood. The receptors come from a woman aged 70 to 79 with active or convalescent COVID-19. Both conserved end residues are part of each CDR3. Each record gives: CDR3 length, J gene, D gene, clone size, V gene, CDR3 protein, CDR3 DNA. D genes are given only for firm matches. Expanded clones are given a class, and other clones once, few, many or no size at all.

CDR3 length: 12
J gene: TRBJ1-1
D gene: NA
clone size: NA
V gene: TRBV6-5
CDR3 protein: CASSYEQYEAFF
CDR3 DNA: TGTGCCAGCAGTTACGAACAGTACGAAGCTTTCTTT

CDR3 length: 11
J gene: TRBJ1-2
D gene: NA
clone size: NA
V gene: TRBV29-1
CDR3 protein: CSVDTAYGYTF
CDR3 DNA: TGCAGCGTTGACACAGCCTATGGCTACACCTTC

CDR3 length: 15
J gene: TRBJ1-2
D gene: NA
clone size: NA
V gene: TRBV4-2
CDR3 protein: CASSQDHSPGYGYTF
CDR3 DNA: TGTGCCAGCAGCCAAGACCACTCCCCGGGCTATGGCTACACCTTC

CDR3 length: 13
J gene: TRBJ2-1
D gene: NA
clone size: few
V gene: TRBV19
CDR3 protein: CASQLPGYNEQFF
CDR3 DNA: TGTGCCAGCCAACTCCCGGGCTACAATGAGCAGTTCTTC

CDR3 length: 14
J gene: TRBJ1-2
D gene: TRBD1
clone size: NA
V gene: TRBV6-5
CDR3 protein: CASRPTGLLGGYTF
CDR3 DNA: TGTGCCAGCAGACCGACAGGGCTTCTAGGTGGCTACACCTTC

CDR3 length: 14
J gene: TRBJ1-4
D gene: NA
clone size: NA
V gene: TRBV2
CDR3 protein: CASKIEVANEKLFF
CDR3 DNA: TGTGCCAGCAAAATAGAGGTGGCTAATGAAAAACTGTTTTTT

CDR3 length: 16
J gene: TRBJ1-5
D gene: TRBD1
clone size: NA
V gene: TRBV4-1
CDR3 protein: CASSQPGQGRDQPQHF
CDR3 DNA: TGCGCCAGCAGCCAGCCGGGACAGGGACGCGATCAGCCCCAGCATTTT

CDR3 length: 15
J gene: TRBJ2-3
D gene: TRBD2
clone size: NA
V gene: TRBV10-3
CDR3 protein: CAISELAGGTDTQYF
CDR3 DNA: TGTGCCATCAGTGAACTAGCGGGGGGTACAGATACGCAGTATTTT

CDR3 length: 13
J gene: TRBJ1-2
D gene: NA
clone size: NA
V gene: TRBV18
CDR3 protein: CASSPRQDYGYTF
CDR3 DNA: TGTGCCAGCTCTCCGAGACAAGACTATGGCTACACCTTC

CDR3 length: 12
J gene: TRBJ1-2
D gene: NA
clone size: NA
V gene: TRBV9
CDR3 protein: CASQDRFRGYTF
CDR3 DNA: TGTGCCAGCCAAGACAGGTTCCGTGGCTACACCTTC

CDR3 length: 14
J gene: TRBJ1-1
D gene: NA
clone size: NA
V gene: TRBV5-4
CDR3 protein: CASSPRQPAAEAFF
CDR3 DNA: TGTGCCAGCAGTCCCCGACAGCCAGCAGCTGAAGCTTTCTTT

CDR3 length: 16
J gene: TRBJ1-2
D gene: NA
clone size: NA
V gene: TRBV2
CDR3 protein: CASSNLPGQQNYGYTF
CDR3 DNA: TGTGCCAGCAGTAATCTGCCCGGACAGCAAAACTATGGCTACACCTTC

CDR3 length: 13
J gene: TRBJ1-1
D gene: NA
clone size: NA
V gene: TRBV10-2
CDR3 protein: CASRGGMNTEAFF
CDR3 DNA: TGCGCCAGCAGGGGGGGGATGAACACTGAAGCTTTCTTT

CDR3 length: 15
J gene: TRBJ2-1
D gene: TRBD1
clone size: NA
V gene: TRBV24-1
CDR3 protein: CATSFWTGTYNEQFF
CDR3 DNA: TGTGCCACCAGTTTTTGGACAGGGACCTACAATGAGCAGTTCTTC

CDR3 length: 15
J gene: TRBJ1-4
D gene: NA
clone size: NA
V gene: TRBV4-3
CDR3 protein: CASSQDRGAPEKLFF
CDR3 DNA: TGCGCCAGCAGCCAAGATCGGGGGGCGCCTGAAAAACTGTTTTTT

CDR3 length: 15
J gene: TRBJ2-7
D gene: NA
clone size: NA
V gene: TRBV11-2
CDR3 protein: CASSLGRSVSYEQYF
CDR3 DNA: TGTGCCAGCAGCTTAGGGCGAAGCGTCTCCTACGAGCAGTACTTC

CDR3 length: 13
J gene: TRBJ1-6
D gene: TRBD1
clone size: NA
V gene: TRBV7-2
CDR3 protein: CASSLGLQGALHF
CDR3 DNA: TGTGCCAGCAGCTTAGGCCTCCAGGGGGCCCTCCACTTT

CDR3 length: 15
J gene: TRBJ2-7
D gene: TRBD1
clone size: NA
V gene: TRBV7-2
CDR3 protein: CASSLSETGAYEQYF
CDR3 DNA: TGTGCCAGCAGCTTATCAGAGACAGGGGCCTACGAGCAGTACTTC

CDR3 length: 15
J gene: TRBJ1-2
D gene: TRBD1
clone size: NA
V gene: TRBV15
CDR3 protein: CATSSARTGGLGYTF
CDR3 DNA: TGTGCCACCAGCAGTGCTCGGACAGGGGGCTTGGGCTACACCTTC

CDR3 length: 16
J gene: TRBJ2-2
D gene: NA
clone size: NA
V gene: TRBV2
CDR3 protein: CASSERAGSSPGELFF
CDR3 DNA: TGTGCCAGCAGTGAAAGAGCAGGATCGAGCCCCGGGGAGCTGTTTTTT

CDR3 length: 14
J gene: TRBJ1-4
D gene: NA
clone size: NA
V gene: TRBV4-2
CDR3 protein: CASRAQGKGEKLFF
CDR3 DNA: TGTGCCAGCAGGGCGCAGGGAAAGGGTGAAAAACTGTTTTTT

CDR3 length: 13
J gene: TRBJ2-2
D gene: NA
clone size: NA
V gene: TRBV9
CDR3 protein: CASSVASAGELFF
CDR3 DNA: TGTGCCAGCAGCGTAGCTAGTGCAGGGGAGCTGTTTTTT

CDR3 length: 16
J gene: TRBJ1-4
D gene: NA
clone size: NA
V gene: TRBV27
CDR3 protein: CASSSLTRTGIEKLFF
CDR3 DNA: TGTGCCAGCAGTTCCCTGACCCGGACGGGAATAGAAAAACTGTTTTTT

CDR3 length: 17
J gene: TRBJ1-3
D gene: NA
clone size: NA
V gene: TRBV18
CDR3 protein: CASSPPAVGISGNTIYF
CDR3 DNA: TGTGCCAGCTCACCACCGGCCGTGGGCATCTCTGGAAACACCATATATTTT

CDR3 length: 15
J gene: TRBJ2-4
D gene: NA
clone size: NA
V gene: TRBV6-5
CDR3 protein: CASSYGQAGKNIQYF
CDR3 DNA: TGTGCCAGCAGTTACGGTCAGGCCGGCAAAAACATTCAGTACTTC

CDR3 length: 12
J gene: TRBJ2-1
D gene: TRBD1
clone size: NA
V gene: TRBV19
CDR3 protein: CASSIRGTEEFF
CDR3 DNA: TGTGCCAGTAGTATTAGGGGGACAGAAGAGTTCTTC

CDR3 length: 13
J gene: TRBJ1-5
D gene: NA
clone size: NA
V gene: TRBV10-1
CDR3 protein: CASSAQGGQPQHF
CDR3 DNA: TGCGCCAGCAGTGCCCAGGGTGGTCAGCCCCAGCATTTT

CDR3 length: 14
J gene: TRBJ2-1
D gene: TRBD2
clone size: NA
V gene: TRBV7-6
CDR3 protein: CASGGLAGWDEQFF
CDR3 DNA: TGTGCCAGCGGCGGACTAGCGGGGTGGGATGAGCAGTTCTTC

CDR3 length: 14
J gene: TRBJ2-3
D gene: NA
clone size: NA
V gene: TRBV7-9
CDR3 protein: CASSLGASTDTQYF
CDR3 DNA: TGTGCCAGCAGCTTAGGCGCTAGCACAGATACGCAGTATTTT

CDR3 length: 16
J gene: TRBJ2-2
D gene: NA
clone size: once
V gene: TRBV3-1/TRBV3-2
CDR3 protein: CASSQDHPRDTGELFF
CDR3 DNA: TGTGCCAGCAGCCAAGATCATCCAAGAGACACCGGGGAGCTGTTTTTT

CDR3 length: 15
J gene: TRBJ2-3
D gene: NA
clone size: NA
V gene: TRBV5-4
CDR3 protein: CASSLEGARTDTQYF
CDR3 DNA: TGTGCCAGCAGCTTGGAAGGGGCCCGCACAGATACGCAGTATTTT

CDR3 length: 14
J gene: TRBJ1-2
D gene: TRBD1
clone size: NA
V gene: TRBV6-5
CDR3 protein: CASSQGAENYGYTF
CDR3 DNA: TGTGCCAGCAGTCAGGGGGCAGAAAACTATGGCTACACCTTC

CDR3 length: 13
J gene: TRBJ1-4
D gene: NA
clone size: NA
V gene: TRBV5-1
CDR3 protein: CASSPRDGDKLFF
CDR3 DNA: TGCGCCAGCAGCCCGCGGGACGGGGATAAACTGTTTTTT

CDR3 length: 16
J gene: TRBJ1-4
D gene: NA
clone size: NA
V gene: TRBV10-3
CDR3 protein: CAISESPGGANEKLFF
CDR3 DNA: TGTGCCATCAGTGAGTCGCCCGGGGGAGCTAATGAAAAACTGTTTTTT

CDR3 length: 14
J gene: TRBJ2-5
D gene: NA
clone size: NA
V gene: TRBV19
CDR3 protein: CASTQGTAQETQYF
CDR3 DNA: TGTGCCAGTACGCAAGGAACAGCCCAAGAGACCCAGTACTTC

CDR3 length: 15
J gene: TRBJ1-2
D gene: TRBD1
clone size: once
V gene: TRBV5-4
CDR3 protein: CASSSDRGILYGYTF
CDR3 DNA: TGTGCCAGCAGCTCAGACAGGGGTATCCTCTATGGCTACACCTTC

CDR3 length: 16
J gene: TRBJ1-3
D gene: NA
clone size: NA
V gene: TRBV6-1
CDR3 protein: CASSETRGARGNTIYF
CDR3 DNA: TGTGCCAGCAGTGAAACCCGGGGGGCGCGCGGAAACACCATATATTTT

CDR3 length: 15
J gene: TRBJ2-3
D gene: NA
clone size: NA
V gene: TRBV7-3
CDR3 protein: CASSQGGAAPDTQYF
CDR3 DNA: TGTGCCAGCAGCCAAGGGGGGGCAGCGCCAGATACGCAGTATTTT

CDR3 length: 10
J gene: TRBJ1-2
D gene: NA
clone size: NA
V gene: TRBV19
CDR3 protein: CASGLEGYTF
CDR3 DNA: TGTGCGTCTGGCCTGGAGGGCTACACCTTC

CDR3 length: 16
J gene: TRBJ1-6
D gene: NA
clone size: once
V gene: TRBV11-2
CDR3 protein: CASSRSFGRVESPLHF
CDR3 DNA: TGTGCCAGCAGCCGATCATTCGGGAGGGTTGAGTCACCCCTCCACTTT

CDR3 length: 13
J gene: TRBJ2-3
D gene: NA
clone size: few
V gene: TRBV9
CDR3 protein: CASSVEGEDTQYF
CDR3 DNA: TGTGCCAGCAGCGTAGAGGGGGAAGATACGCAGTATTTT

CDR3 length: 14
J gene: TRBJ2-2
D gene: NA
clone size: NA
V gene: TRBV6-5
CDR3 protein: CASSYTEGTGELFF
CDR3 DNA: TGTGCCAGCAGTTACACGGAGGGCACCGGGGAGCTGTTTTTT

CDR3 length: 15
J gene: TRBJ1-6
D gene: NA
clone size: once
V gene: TRBV18
CDR3 protein: CASSPPMGGNSPLHF
CDR3 DNA: TGTGCCAGCTCACCACCGATGGGGGGGAATTCACCCCTCCACTTT

CDR3 length: 18
J gene: TRBJ2-2
D gene: NA
clone size: NA
V gene: TRBV9
CDR3 protein: CASSVALKARGNTGELFF
CDR3 DNA: TGTGCCAGCAGCGTAGCCCTTAAAGCCAGGGGAAACACCGGGGAGCTGTTTTTT

CDR3 length: 12
J gene: TRBJ2-1
D gene: NA
clone size: NA
V gene: TRBV10-1
CDR3 protein: CASSESAGEQFF
CDR3 DNA: TGCGCCAGCAGTGAGTCCGCGGGTGAGCAGTTCTTC

CDR3 length: 14
J gene: TRBJ2-3
D gene: TRBD2
clone size: NA
V gene: TRBV29-1
CDR3 protein: CSVEWRGGPGTQYF
CDR3 DNA: TGCAGCGTTGAATGGCGGGGGGGCCCCGGTACGCAGTATTTT

CDR3 length: 14
J gene: TRBJ1-2
D gene: TRBD1
clone size: NA
V gene: TRBV6-6
CDR3 protein: CASSSGTGPYGYTF
CDR3 DNA: TGTGCCAGCAGTTCCGGGACAGGCCCATATGGCTACACCTTC

CDR3 length: 12
J gene: TRBJ1-3
D gene: NA
clone size: few
V gene: TRBV10-3
CDR3 protein: CAVQGAGNTIYF
CDR3 DNA: TGTGCCGTACAGGGCGCTGGAAACACCATATATTTT

CDR3 length: 14
J gene: TRBJ1-5
D gene: TRBD1
clone size: NA
V gene: TRBV5-4
CDR3 protein: CASSAGGRNQPQHF
CDR3 DNA: TGTGCCAGCAGCGCAGGGGGCCGGAATCAGCCCCAGCATTTT

CDR3 length: 17
J gene: TRBJ1-4
D gene: TRBD1
clone size: NA
V gene: TRBV19
CDR3 protein: CASSPRTGLVRTEKLFF
CDR3 DNA: TGTGCCAGTAGTCCTCGGACAGGGTTAGTTCGGACGGAAAAACTGTTTTTT

CDR3 length: 18
J gene: TRBJ2-2
D gene: TRBD1
clone size: once
V gene: TRBV12-5
CDR3 protein: CASGLVVPGQGARRELFF
CDR3 DNA: TGTGCTAGTGGTTTGGTAGTTCCGGGACAGGGCGCCCGTCGGGAGCTGTTTTTT

CDR3 length: 15
J gene: TRBJ1-6
D gene: NA
clone size: NA
V gene: TRBV5-1
CDR3 protein: CASSLGQSYNSPLHF
CDR3 DNA: TGCGCCAGCAGCTTGGGACAGTCCTATAATTCACCCCTCCACTTT

CDR3 length: 14
J gene: TRBJ1-2
D gene: NA
clone size: NA
V gene: TRBV5-4
CDR3 protein: CASSWAGAKNGYTF
CDR3 DNA: TGTGCCAGCAGCTGGGCTGGGGCGAAAAATGGCTACACCTTC

CDR3 length: 15
J gene: TRBJ2-1
D gene: TRBD2
clone size: NA
V gene: TRBV4-1
CDR3 protein: CASSQPGLAPNEQFF
CDR3 DNA: TGCGCCAGCAGCCAACCGGGACTAGCGCCCAATGAGCAGTTCTTC

CDR3 length: 12
J gene: TRBJ2-5
D gene: NA
clone size: NA
V gene: TRBV11-2
CDR3 protein: CASSLFEETQYF
CDR3 DNA: TGTGCCAGCAGCTTATTCGAAGAGACCCAGTACTTC

CDR3 length: 15
J gene: TRBJ1-3
D gene: NA
clone size: NA
V gene: TRBV6-5
CDR3 protein: CASQPERSTGNTIYF
CDR3 DNA: TGTGCCAGCCAACCGGAAAGGAGCACTGGAAACACCATATATTTT

CDR3 length: 16
J gene: TRBJ1-1
D gene: NA
clone size: NA
V gene: TRBV5-6
CDR3 protein: CASSLLRSSINTEAFF
CDR3 DNA: TGTGCCAGCAGCTTGTTGCGGAGCTCTATAAACACTGAAGCTTTCTTT

CDR3 length: 11
J gene: TRBJ2-3
D gene: NA
clone size: NA
V gene: TRBV12-3/TRBV12-4
CDR3 protein: CATQSGVAQYF
CDR3 DNA: TGTGCCACCCAATCCGGAGTTGCGCAGTATTTT

CDR3 length: 18
J gene: TRBJ2-2
D gene: TRBD2
clone size: NA
V gene: TRBV7-2
CDR3 protein: CASSLRGERGGGTGELFF
CDR3 DNA: TGTGCCAGCAGCTTACGGGGCGAGCGGGGGGGAGGCACCGGGGAGCTGTTTTTT

CDR3 length: 12
J gene: TRBJ2-7
D gene: TRBD1
clone size: NA
V gene: TRBV27
CDR3 protein: CASSHRGYEQYF
CDR3 DNA: TGTGCCAGCAGTCACAGGGGCTACGAGCAGTACTTC